The 24 T cell receptor beta chains listed next were all sequenced from one sample in a study of regulatory T cells in long-lasting Graves disease. To make TCR beta libraries, researchers used iRepertoire HTBI primers and Arm-PCR of CDR3 regions. In TCRdb, the multiplex PCR reads were re-called with MiXCR into one record per CDR3 protein. The top ten hold 7.1% of the sample, which has about 470,000 distinct CDR3 sequences, under 25% seen once. Time point in this sample: persistent/refractory GD, antithyroid drugs over 5 years with positive TRAb. RNA from PBMCs was the source of the TCR library. Sequencing used peripheral blood mononuclear cells (PBMCs), obtained when the disease was refractory, from a patient treated with antithyroid drugs. Receptors originate from a female donor with Graves disease.

This clonotype was detected many times. The chain recombines TRBV27 with TRBJ2-7; D gene ambiguous. This CDR3 is built from 15 residues. Trimming removed 3 bases from V and 2 bases from J, with 14 bases in between. CDR1 is MNHEY, CDR2 SMNVEV, per germline (reference sequence). The CDR3 spells CASSLFRGWAYEQYF. The DNA for the CDR3 is TGTGCCAGCAGTTTGTTCCGCGGTTGGGCCTACGAGCAGTACTTC.

The chain employs TRBV29-1 and TRBJ2-5; D is undetermined. CDR3 size: 14 residues. Looked up from germline, CDR1 is SQVTM and CDR2 is ANQGSEA. V shed 1 base and J shed 5 bases, with 14 bases lying between them. CDR3 nucleotide sequence: TGCAGCGTTGAAGTTTTTTTTGATCGCGAGACCCAGTACTTC. Translation gives CSVEVFFDRETQYF.

Regarding this clonotype: This clone may be a read error of a much larger clone one base away. The gene calls are TRBV5-5 and TRBJ2-7; no clear D. CDR1 and CDR2 (germline): SGHKS, YYEKEE (reference sequence). The CDR3 length is 12 residues. The CDR3 protein is CASSSHKHDQYF. Written as DNA, the CDR3 is TGTGCCAGCAGCTCACATAAGCACGATCAGTACTTC.

The chain couples TRBV6-1 to TRBJ2-1; weak D call: TRBD2 (7 bases). The length of the CDR3 is 15 residues. CDR1 is MNHNS, CDR2 SASEGT, per germline. With 4 bases removed from V and 3 bases from J, the gap between germline ends came to 13 bases. The CDR3 region is CASSVGGRGYNEQFF. Here the CDR3 DNA reads TGTGCCAGCAGTGTGGGGGGGCGGGGCTACAATGAGCAGTTCTTC.

This chain joins TRBV5-1 and TRBJ2-3, with 9 bases that match TRBD1. Unmatched junction bases numbered 13, after V lost 7 bases and J lost 4 bases. CDR3 length equals 16 residues. In germline, CDR1 is SGHRS, CDR2 YFSETQ. In nucleotides, the CDR3 is TGCGCCAGCGGATTCGCCGGACAGGGGAGGGCAGATACGCAGTATTTT. It yields the protein CASGFAGQGRADTQYF.

This clonotype was seen a few times. This chain connects TRBV29-1 to TRBJ2-7; perhaps TRBD1 as D (5 bases). V lost 6 bases, J lost 2 bases, and 14 bases lay in between. CDR3 length: 13 amino acids. The germline V gene encodes CDR1 SQVTM and CDR2 ANQGSEA. The DNA for the CDR3 is TGCAGCGTAGTCCTCAGGGCCACCTACGAGCAGTACTTC. It codes for CSVVLRATYEQYF.

This clonotype was counted ten times or more. This rearrangement joins TRBV6-1 to TRBJ2-7, with 7 bases that match TRBD2. Germline lookup yields CDR1 MNHNS and CDR2 SASEGT. CDR3 size: 15 residues. The trim removed 8 bases at V and 2 bases at J, leaving 12 bases unmatched. CDR3 in DNA: TGTGCCAGCGGGTTCGGGCTAGCGGCGACCTACGAGCAGTACTTC. It specifies CASGFGLAATYEQYF.

CDR3 in amino acids: CASSKEGGANTGELFF. The CDR3 DNA sequence: TGTGCCAGCAGTAAAGAAGGGGGCGCGAACACCGGGGAGCTGTTTTTT. This rearrangement joins TRBV2 to TRBJ2-2; TRBD1 agrees at 7 bases. The V gene's germline CDR1 is SNHLY and CDR2 FYNNEI. With 5 bases clipped from V and 0 bases from J, the junction kept 6 bases outside the gene matches. This CDR3 comprises 16 residues.

With respect to this clonotype: A much larger clone lies one base from this, so it may be a read error. The chain has TRBV6-9 and TRBJ1-2, with 9 positions matching TRBD1. CDR1 and CDR2 from the germline V gene are MNHGY and SVAAGI. The CDR3 contains 15 residues. The DNA for the CDR3 is TGTGCCAGCGGTTACCCTGACAGGGGGTGGGAAGGCTACACCTTC. Its translation: CASGYPDRGWEGYTF.

As to this clonotype: One base away lies a much larger clone, so this may be a sequencing read error. The DNA for the CDR3 is TGTGCCAGCAGATCATCGGGGAACACTGAAGCTCTCTTT. Its protein is CASRSSGNTEALF. The rearrangement links TRBV6-2 or TRBV6-3 to TRBJ1-1; D gene unclear. The CDR3 has 13 amino acids. Germline V lookup: CDR1 MNHEY, CDR2 SVGEGT.

The chain uses TRBV10-3 and TRBJ1-2; 8 nucleotides line up with TRBD1. In germline, CDR1 is ENHRY, CDR2 SYGVKD. This CDR3 is 17 amino acids long. Trimming removed 7 bases from V and 3 bases from J; junction bases left unmatched: 16. DNA of the CDR3: TGTGCCATCACTCATGACAGGGGCACGAGGTTTGACTATGGCTACACCTTC. As protein: CAITHDRGTRFDYGYTF.

This clonotype was observed at least ten times. The rearrangement links TRBV28 to TRBJ1-1; D is unresolved. The CDR3 sequence is 17 residues long. The V and J ends lost 3 bases and 1 base respectively, with 18 bases between them. The germline V gene has CDR1 MDHEN and CDR2 SYDVKM. The CDR3 DNA is TGTGCCAGCAGTTTGAACACGCGTAGGAGGACGAACACTGAAGCTTTCTTT. This encodes CASSLNTRRRTNTEAFF. The full variable domain, its missing parts supplied by reference TRBV28 and TRBJ1-1, is DVKVTQSSRYLVKRTGEKVFLECVQDMDHENMFWYRQDPGLGLRLIYFSYDVKMKEKGDIPEGYSVSREKKERFSLILESASTNQTSMYLCASSLNTRRRTNTEAFFGQGTRLTVV.

The chain carries TRBV3-1 and TRBJ1-6; D not certain. V dropped 1 base and J dropped 7 bases, with 20 bases sitting between them. CDR1 LGHDT and CDR2 YNNKEL come from the germline V gene (reference sequence). This CDR3 comprises 18 residues. The CDR3 nucleotides are TGTGCCAGCAGCCAAGTCACGGCGAGACTAGGGAAAAATTCACCCCTCCACTTT. Amino acid sequence: CASSQVTARLGKNSPLHF.

There are many counts of this clonotype. This sequence joins TRBV14 and TRBJ2-7; D not resolved. The germline CDR1 and CDR2 sequences are SGHDN and FVKESK. The CDR3 is 13 residues long. The V end lost 4 bases, the J end lost 3 bases, and 10 bases lay between the germline ends. The DNA for the CDR3 is TGTGCCAGCAGCCGAACCCAAGGCTACGAGCAGTACTTC. Translation: CASSRTQGYEQYF. Supplemented by reference TRBV14 and TRBJ2-7, the full variable domain reads EAGVTQFPSHSVIEKGQTVTLRCDPISGHDNLYWYRRVMGKEIKFLLHFVKESKQDESGMPNNRFLAERTGGTYSTLKVQPAELEDSGVYFCASSRTQGYEQYFGPGTRLTVT.

This clonotype was seen repeatedly, ten times or more. The V and J genes are TRBV3-1 and TRBJ1-1, with no clear D. This CDR3 is 12 amino acids long. CDR1 and CDR2 from the germline V gene are LGHDT and YNNKEL (reference sequence). Trimming cost V 3 bases and J 10 bases, with 12 bases left between them. The CDR3 DNA reads as TGTGCCAGCAGCCACGGGCCTTTTGGAGCTTTCTTT. Protein: CASSHGPFGAFF.

With regard to this clonotype: Possible read error: a much larger clone is one base away. The chain combines TRBV27 with TRBJ1-2; D perhaps matches TRBD1 (6 bases). In germline, CDR1 is MNHEY, CDR2 SMNVEV (reference sequence). There are 13 residues in the CDR3. Trimming took 7 bases from V and 3 from J, leaving 12 bases between them. The chain's CDR3 is CASMRDTYYGYTF. CDR3 coding DNA: TGTGCCAGCATGAGGGACACCTACTATGGCTACACCTTC.

This clonotype was seen ten or more times. This chain joins TRBV12-3 or TRBV12-4 and TRBJ1-1, with D hard to call. The V end lost 5 bases, the J end lost 3 bases, and 10 bases lay between the germline ends. There are 13 residues in the CDR3. In DNA form, the CDR3 reads TGTGCCAGCAGTAACTCCCCCCACACTGAAGCTTTCTTT. Protein sequence: CASSNSPHTEAFF.

This clonotype was observed many times. The chain couples TRBV6-1 to TRBJ2-7; D remains ambiguous. There are 12 residues in the CDR3. V shed 5 bases and J shed 3 bases, with 8 bases lying between them. Per germline, CDR1 MNHNS and CDR2 SASEGT. The CDR3, as DNA: TGTGCCAGCAGTCACGGTAGCTACGAGCAGTACTTC. Translating gives CASSHGSYEQYF.

The J gene is TRBJ1-5, the V gene TRBV3-1, with D unresolved. The germline CDR1 and CDR2 sequences are LGHDT and YNNKEL (reference sequence). CDR3 size: 13 residues. With 0 bases removed from V and 5 bases from J, the gap between germline ends came to 5 bases. The CDR3 loop is CASSQDYHQPQHF. In DNA form, the CDR3 reads TGTGCCAGCAGCCAAGATTACCATCAGCCCCAGCATTTT.

J is TRBJ1-1 and V is TRBV24-1; D may be TRBD1 (5 bases). V gave up 2 bases and J gave up 0 bases, with 15 bases separating them. Germline-derived CDR1 and CDR2 are KGHDR and SFDVKD. The CDR3 sequence is 17 residues long. The CDR3 DNA sequence: TGTGCCACCAGTGATTGCCTCAGGGAATTCATGAACACTGAAGCTTTCTTT. This codes for CATSDCLREFMNTEAFF.

The CDR3 DNA reads TGTGCCAGCAGTTTAGGGGCGGACTTACTGGGGGAGCAGTACTTC. It encodes CASSLGADLLGEQYF. This chain joins TRBV28 and TRBJ2-7; D may be TRBD1 or TRBD2 (5 bases each). Trimming cost V 2 bases and J 7 bases, with 18 bases left between them. Germline CDR1 is MDHEN and CDR2 is SYDVKM. CDR3 length equals 15 residues.

This clonotype was seen ten or more times. This chain links TRBV6-5 with TRBJ2-7, with D hard to call. Germline lookup yields CDR1 MNHEY and CDR2 SVGAGI. The ends were cut back, 0 bases at V and 2 bases at J, with 14 bases in the middle. CDR3 length: 16 residues. CDR3 sequence reads: CASSYSKVGGAYEQYF. DNA for the CDR3: TGTGCCAGCAGTTACTCGAAGGTGGGCGGAGCCTACGAGCAGTACTTC.

This clonotype was seen ten or more times. J is TRBJ2-5 and V is TRBV11-3, with 8 bases matching TRBD1. Trimming removed 4 bases from V and 4 bases from J; junction bases left unmatched: 8. The CDR3 extends over 15 amino acids. Germline-derived CDR1 and CDR2 are SGHNT and YENEEA. CDR3 region: CASSYAGQGAETQYF. The CDR3 nucleotides read TGTGCCAGCAGCTACGCTGGACAGGGTGCAGAGACCCAGTACTTC.

This clonotype was found many times. This chain joins TRBV11-2 and TRBJ1-1; D perhaps matches TRBD1 (5 bases). Between the trimmed V and J ends, which lost 5 bases and 0 bases, there was a span of 10 bases. Germline V gene sequence: CDR1 SGHAT, CDR2 FQNNGV. CDR3 length: 14 amino acids. For the CDR3, the DNA is TGTGCCAGCAGCCTACAGGCGCTGAACACTGAAGCTTTCTTT. Protein sequence: CASSLQALNTEAFF.